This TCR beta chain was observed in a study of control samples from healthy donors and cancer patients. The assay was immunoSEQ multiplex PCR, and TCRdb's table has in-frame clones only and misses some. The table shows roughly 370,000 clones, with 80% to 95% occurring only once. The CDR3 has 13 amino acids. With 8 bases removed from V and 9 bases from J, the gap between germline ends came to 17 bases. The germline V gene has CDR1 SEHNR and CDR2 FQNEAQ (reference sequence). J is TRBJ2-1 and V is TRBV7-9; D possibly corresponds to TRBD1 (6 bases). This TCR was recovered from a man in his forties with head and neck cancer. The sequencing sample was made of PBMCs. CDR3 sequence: CASERTGMVEQFF. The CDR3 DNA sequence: TGTGCCAGCGAAAGAACAGGGATGGTTGAGCAGTTCTTC.